This TCR beta chain was sequenced during a study of blood T cell repertoires in COVID-19. The overall study: COVID-19 samples from acute and convalescent phases originated in the United States, Italy and Spain. The cDNA or gDNA used as material had been derived from T cells, B-cell-depleted T cells, or PBMCs.

In the study's own analysis: Estimated nucleated cell counts came from reference gene primer amplification. Assay: immunoSEQ multiplex PCR; the TCRdb copy retains only in-frame clones and omits some. That table is the source of V, J and clone size, and D and trimming were worked out from the DNA. The sample lists about 210,000 clones, over 75% seen once, with over 10% in the top ten. Material: peripheral blood. This clonotype was obtained from a human donor in a cohort sampled during active COVID-19.

The CDR3 nucleotides are TGTGCCAGCAGTCGCAAACTCGACTCCCACGCCGGGGGCTACACCTTC. This encodes CASSRKLDSHAGGYTF. This chain joins TRBV6-6 and TRBJ1-2; no definite D call. The germline gives CDR1 MNHNY, CDR2 SVGAGI (reference sequence). The ends were cut back, 5 bases at V and 8 bases at J, with 24 bases in the middle. The CDR3 length is 16 residues.